Presented here are 31 T cell receptor beta chains from one specimen sequenced in a study of blood T cell repertoires in COVID-19. Repertoires were generated with immunoSEQ multiplex PCR, while TCRdb's copy carries only in-frame clones and drops some. The repertoire includes about 120,000 clones, roughly 90% of them detected once, and around 7.3% sits in the top ten. The specimen sequenced was peripheral blood. The receptors stem from a man between 50 and 59 years old with acute or convalescent COVID-19.

The chain joins TRBV14 to TRBJ1-6; no firm D call. The CDR3 runs 13 residues. CDR1 and CDR2 (germline): SGHDN, FVKESK. V was cut by 4 bases and J by 7 bases, with 8 bases left in between. The CDR3 protein is CASSLSGNSPLHF. Here the CDR3 DNA reads TGTGCCAGCAGCCTCTCGGGGAATTCACCCCTCCACTTT.

The chain employs TRBV11-3 and TRBJ2-1; 10 bases match TRBD1. V lost 1 base and J lost 3; bases outside the gene matches: 9. CDR3 length: 18 residues. Germline CDR1 SGHNT, CDR2 YENEEA. CDR3 sequence: CASSLAFGQGGDYNEQFF. The CDR3 coding sequence is TGTGCCAGCAGCTTAGCCTTCGGACAGGGGGGGGACTACAATGAGCAGTTCTTC.

This chain joins TRBV4-3 and TRBJ1-6; D unresolved. The CDR3 sequence is 19 residues long. Germline V gives CDR1 LGHNA, CDR2 YSLEER. V dropped 0 bases and J dropped 6 bases, with 21 bases sitting between them. CDR3 DNA: TGCGCCAGCAGCCAAGATTTTGGAGCAGGAGGGATTCTTAATTCACCCCTCCACTTT. Translating it yields CASSQDFGAGGILNSPLHF.

V gene TRBV10-3 combines with J gene TRBJ2-7; perhaps TRBD1 as D (6 bases). V was clipped by 10 bases and J by 3 bases, with 19 bases between them. The germline gives CDR1 ENHRY, CDR2 SYGVKD. The CDR3 has 14 amino acids. The CDR3 DNA reads TGTGCCACCCGCCAGGGGCAGGGTTACTACGAGCAGTACTTC. Translated: CATRQGQGYYEQYF.

The chain combines TRBV11-2 with TRBJ2-1; 16 bases agree with TRBD2. This CDR3 has 16 residues. Germline loops: CDR1 SGHAT, CDR2 FQNNGV. V lost 6 bases, J lost 12 bases, and 11 bases stayed unmatched. The CDR3 loop is CASSSGTSGREVRQFF. The CDR3 nucleotides are TGTGCCAGCAGTTCCGGGACTAGCGGGAGGGAGGTGCGGCAGTTCTTC. Full variable domain (remainder filled in from reference TRBV11-2 and TRBJ2-1): EAGVAQSPRYKIIEKRQSVAFWCNPISGHATLYWYQQILGQGPKLLIQFQNNGVVDDSQLPKDRFSAERLKGVDSTLKIQPAKLEDSAVYLCASSSGTSGREVRQFFGPGTRLTVL.

V is TRBV7-2 and J is TRBJ2-1; TRBD2 aligns across 8 bases. This CDR3 has 15 amino acids. V was clipped by 2 bases and J by 7 bases; unmatched bases: 7. Looked up from germline, CDR1 is SGHTA and CDR2 is FQGNSA. The CDR3 sequence: CASSLIRGGKNEQFF. The CDR3 DNA reads as TGTGCCAGCAGCTTAATCCGGGGGGGTAAGAATGAGCAGTTCTTC.

The rearrangement uses TRBV6-5 and TRBJ2-1; 9 nucleotides agree with TRBD2. Trimming at V came to 11 bases and at J to 9 bases, leaving 17 bases not matched to a gene. In germline, CDR1 is MNHEY, CDR2 SVGAGI. The CDR3 consists of 15 residues. CDR3 in amino acids: CASQGMGLALGEQFF. CDR3 coding DNA: TGTGCCTCACAGGGTATGGGACTAGCCCTCGGTGAGCAGTTCTTC.

The CDR3, as DNA: TGTGCCAGCAGTTGGAGGATGACGGAGACCCAGTACTTC. Translated, it gives CASSWRMTETQYF. The V call is TRBV2, the J call TRBJ2-5; D is possibly TRBD2 (5 bases). Germline V CDR1 and CDR2: SNHLY, FYNNEI. The CDR3 consists of 13 residues. Trimming removed 5 bases at V and 5 bases at J, with 12 bases between.

This rearrangement joins TRBV2 to TRBJ2-3; 9 bases map to TRBD1. With V trimmed by 2 bases and J by 2 bases, 5 bases remained unmatched. The CDR3 loop spans 16 amino acids. The germline gives CDR1 SNHLY, CDR2 FYNNEI. The CDR3 region has the DNA TGTGCCAGCAGTGAAAGGGGACAGGGTGACACAGATACGCAGTATTTT. This encodes CASSERGQGDTDTQYF.

The CDR3 is CASSEGQSHQYGYTF. The CDR3 bases are TGTGCCAGCAGTGAAGGGCAGTCACATCAATATGGCTACACCTTC. This rearrangement joins TRBV2 to TRBJ1-2; D gene ambiguous. Between the trimmed V and J ends, which lost 1 base and 5 bases, there was a span of 14 bases. The germline V gene encodes CDR1 SNHLY and CDR2 FYNNEI. This CDR3 is built from 15 residues. Looking up the rest from reference TRBV2 and TRBJ1-2 gives the full variable domain: EPEVTQTPSHQVTQMGQEVILRCVPISNHLYFYWYRQILGQKVEFLVSFYNNEISEKSEIFDDQFSVERPDGSNFTLKIRSTKLEDSAMYFCASSEGQSHQYGYTFGSGTRLTVV.

The CDR3 here is CASSQALNYGYTF. DNA for the CDR3: TGTGCCAGCAGCCAAGCTCTGAACTATGGCTACACCTTC. The chain recombines TRBV3-1 (or the pseudogene TRBV3-2) with TRBJ1-2; D gene unclear. The CDR3 runs to 13 residues. Trimming left V 1 base short and J 2 bases short, with 5 bases between. CDR1 and CDR2 (germline): LGHDT, YNNKEL (reference sequence).

As DNA, the CDR3 is TGTGCCACCAGTGCCCCGGGACAGTCTTATGGCTACACCTTC. Translated, it gives CATSAPGQSYGYTF. The genes are TRBV24-1 and TRBJ1-2; 7 nucleotides line up with TRBD1. The germline V gene has CDR1 KGHDR and CDR2 SFDVKD. This CDR3 region has 14 residues. J was trimmed by 5 bases and V by 5 bases; bases with no gene match: 7.

J is TRBJ2-7 and V is TRBV5-1, with 11 bases lining up with TRBD1. V lost 3 bases to trimming and J lost 3 bases; unmatched junction nucleotides: 11. This CDR3 is built from 17 residues. The germline V gene encodes CDR1 SGHRS and CDR2 YFSETQ. The CDR3 DNA reads as TGCGCCAGCAGCTCCGGGACAGGGGGATACCATTTCTACGAGCAGTACTTC. It specifies CASSSGTGGYHFYEQYF.

This chain joins TRBV7-8 and TRBJ2-1; 10 bases fit TRBD2. Germline V gene sequence: CDR1 SGHVS, CDR2 FQNEAQ. Unmatched junction bases numbered 7, after V lost 5 bases and J lost 0 bases. The CDR3 runs 17 residues. Here the CDR3 DNA reads TGTGCCAGCAGCCCGGGGACTAGCGATAGCTCCTACAATGAGCAGTTCTTC. Amino acid sequence: CASSPGTSDSSYNEQFF.

In its sample, this clone was seen many times. The rearrangement joins TRBV4-1 to TRBJ1-5; 7 bases are shared with TRBD1. With V trimmed by 0 bases and J by 4 bases, 9 bases remained unmatched. Looked up from germline, CDR1 is MGHRA and CDR2 is YSYEKL. The CDR3 loop spans 17 amino acids. This CDR3 is CASSQDPGTVGNQPQHF. CDR3 coding DNA: TGCGCCAGCAGCCAAGACCCCGGGACAGTCGGGAATCAGCCCCAGCATTTT.

The chain links TRBV30 to TRBJ1-2; no reliable D call. Germline V gene lookup returns CDR1 GTSNPN and CDR2 SVGIG (reference sequence). The CDR3 contains 13 residues. V was clipped by 1 base and J by 0 bases, with 6 bases between them. CDR3 residues: CAWSGGANYGYTF. CDR3 DNA sequence: TGTGCCTGGAGTGGTGGAGCTAACTATGGCTACACCTTC.

This chain uses TRBV6-4 with TRBJ1-1; 7 bases agree with TRBD1. The ends lost 6 bases at V and 3 bases at J; junction bases unmatched: 13. This CDR3 region has 16 residues. The germline V gene has CDR1 MRHNA and CDR2 SNTAGT. CDR3 sequence: CASSPEGAGRDTEAFF. The DNA of the CDR3 is TGTGCCAGCAGCCCAGAGGGGGCCGGGAGGGACACTGAAGCTTTCTTT.

V is TRBV6-5 and J is TRBJ2-1, with 7 bases identical to TRBD2. Germline CDR1 is MNHEY and CDR2 is SVGAGI. The CDR3 is 14 residues long. V lost 6 bases and J lost 9; bases outside the gene matches: 11. For the CDR3, the DNA is TGTGCCAGCAGATATCAAAGGGACTATATTGAGCAGTTCTTC. Its translation: CASRYQRDYIEQFF.

V is TRBV7-9 and J is TRBJ2-3; 13 nucleotides match TRBD2. Germline V CDR1 and CDR2: SEHNR, FQNEAQ (reference sequence). With V trimmed by 5 bases and J by 5 bases, 7 bases remained unmatched. The CDR3 loop spans 16 amino acids. CDR3 in DNA: TGTGCCAGCAGCCGGGGGACTAGCGGGATCGGAGATACGCAGTATTTT. It encodes CASSRGTSGIGDTQYF.

The V call is TRBV27, the J call TRBJ2-6, with 8 nucleotides matching TRBD1. The germline V gene encodes CDR1 MNHEY and CDR2 SMNVEV (reference sequence). This CDR3 has 19 residues. J was trimmed by 6 bases and V by 4 bases; bases with no gene match: 17. CDR3 nucleotides: TGTGCCAGCAGTTCGAGGGGCAGGGGGCTGGCGTATGAGGCCAACGTCCTGACTTTC. Protein product: CASSSRGRGLAYEANVLTF.

The chain couples TRBV10-3 to TRBJ2-1; 8 bases align to TRBD2. The junction had 10 bases not matched to a gene; V was cut back by 2 bases and J by 7 bases. This CDR3 has 16 residues. The germline V gene has CDR1 ENHRY and CDR2 SYGVKD. CDR3 DNA: TGTGCCATCAGTGAGAAGGGGACTAGAAATCTGAATGAGCAGTTCTTC. This translates into CAISEKGTRNLNEQFF.

V is TRBV29-1 and J is TRBJ1-5, with TRBD1 as a possible D gene (6 bases). V was shortened by 6 bases and J by 4 bases, with 16 bases between the two germline ends. CDR3 length: 14 residues. CDR1 is SQVTM, CDR2 ANQGSEA, per germline. CDR3 protein: CSVSGAAGNQPQHF. CDR3 bases: TGCAGCGTCTCAGGGGCCGCGGGTAATCAGCCCCAGCATTTT.

J is TRBJ2-6 and V is TRBV27; 8 bases are a match to TRBD1. The J segment lost 3 bases and the V segment lost 5 bases, leaving 9 bases of the junction unmatched. CDR3 size: 17 residues. CDR1 is MNHEY, CDR2 SMNVEV, per germline (reference sequence). CDR3 protein: CASSPWTGTSGANVLTF. The CDR3 DNA sequence: TGTGCCAGCAGTCCTTGGACAGGGACGAGTGGGGCCAACGTCCTGACTTTC.

This clone was recorded a few times. The chain joins TRBV3-1 (or the pseudogene TRBV3-2) to TRBJ2-1; D gene uncertain. This CDR3 has 13 amino acids. V lost 4 bases, J lost 2 bases, and 6 bases lay in between. Germline lookup yields CDR1 LGHDT and CDR2 YNNKEL (reference sequence). This chain's CDR3 is CASSPRAYNEQFF. The CDR3 nucleotides read TGTGCCAGCAGCCCAAGAGCCTACAATGAGCAGTTCTTC.

This chain joins TRBV2 and TRBJ2-2, with 8 positions matching TRBD1. CDR1 is SNHLY, CDR2 FYNNEI, per germline. V shed 10 bases, J shed 0 bases, and the junction held 16 bases outside the gene matches. The CDR3 spans 18 residues. CDR3 in amino acids: CATDKHPGQAPNTGELFF. The CDR3 DNA reads as TGTGCCACCGATAAACACCCGGGACAGGCGCCGAACACCGGGGAGCTGTTTTTT.

The chain carries TRBV7-9 and TRBJ1-1, with 9 bases aligning to TRBD1. CDR1 is SEHNR and CDR2 is FQNEAQ in the germline V gene (reference sequence). The V gene end was trimmed by 4 bases and the J gene end by 5 bases; junction bases not matched to a gene: 2. CDR3 length equals 13 residues. CDR3 coding DNA: TGTGCCAGCAGCTGGACAGGGGTTACTGAAGCTTTCTTT. It encodes CASSWTGVTEAFF. The complete variable domain, with remaining parts taken from reference TRBV7-9 and TRBJ1-1, reads DTGVSQNPRHKITKRGQNVTFRCDPISEHNRLYWYRQTLGQGPEFLTYFQNEAQLEKSRLLSDRFSAERPKGSFSTLEIQRTEQGDSAMYLCASSWTGVTEAFFGQGTRLTVV.

The chain joins TRBV5-6 to TRBJ2-7, with TRBD1 matching over 7 bases. J lost 7 bases, V lost 3 bases, and 13 bases had no gene match. CDR3 size: 15 residues. Per germline, CDR1 SGHDT and CDR2 YYEEEE. CDR3 DNA: TGTGCCAGCAGCTCCGGACAGGTTGTCGAGGGGGAGCAGTACTTC. The encoded protein is CASSSGQVVEGEQYF. Looking up the rest from reference TRBV5-6 and TRBJ2-7 gives the full variable domain: DAGVTQSPTHLIKTRGQQVTLRCSPKSGHDTVSWYQQALGQGPQFIFQYYEEEERQRGNFPDRFSGHQFPNYSSELNVNALLLGDSALYLCASSSGQVVEGEQYFGPGTRLTVT.

This clone was recorded once. CDR3 residues: CATSGDRLGYEQYF. CDR3 bases: TGTGCCACCAGCGGCGACAGGTTAGGCTACGAGCAGTACTTC. The chain has TRBV24-1 and TRBJ2-7; weak D call: TRBD1 (6 bases). CDR3 length equals 14 residues. V gave up 7 bases and J gave up 3 bases, with 15 bases separating them. Per germline, CDR1 KGHDR and CDR2 SFDVKD.

The chain joins TRBV19 to TRBJ2-3; 9 bases agree with TRBD2. Germline V gene sequence: CDR1 LNHDA, CDR2 SQIVND (reference sequence). The CDR3 has 17 residues. Losses at the gene ends were 0 bases for V and 6 bases for J; bases not matched to a gene: 10. As DNA, the CDR3 is TGTGCCAGTAGTATAGATATCGGCGGGAGGGCCACGGATACGCAGTATTTT. It specifies CASSIDIGGRATDTQYF.

V is TRBV4-3 and J is TRBJ2-2; 8 positions match TRBD2. CDR1 is LGHNA, CDR2 YSLEER, per germline. With V trimmed by 5 bases and J by 2 bases, 13 bases remained unmatched. The CDR3 is 18 amino acids. The DNA of the CDR3 is TGCGCCAGCAGCGACAAGCACCCGGGACTAGTTAACACCGGGGAGCTGTTTTTT. Translation: CASSDKHPGLVNTGELFF.

The V gene is TRBV19, the J gene TRBJ2-1; 9 nucleotides align to TRBD2. The germline V gene encodes CDR1 LNHDA and CDR2 SQIVND (reference sequence). With 3 bases clipped from V and 0 bases from J, the junction kept 12 bases outside the gene matches. The CDR3 extends over 19 amino acids. The CDR3 sequence is CASSIGASGTLGSYNEQFF. Written as DNA, the CDR3 is TGTGCCAGTAGTATTGGGGCTAGCGGGACATTAGGCTCCTACAATGAGCAGTTCTTC.